This T cell receptor beta chain was recovered during a study of T cells after yellow fever vaccination. Study outcomes and limitations: Most primary-vaccination clones recurred post-booster (more than 95% CD4, over 70% CD8).

In making TCR cDNA, 5'RACE template switching added a universal primer site and UMIs to it. Each CDR3 protein is one row after TCRdb ran MiXCR on the 5' RACE reads. The sample carries 450,000 to 650,000 distinct CDR3 sequences, approximately 12% recorded once. This clonotype was seen a handful of times. Its antigen remains unidentified. The CDR3 extends over 14 amino acids. V lost 4 bases and J 5 bases, leaving 13 bases between the germline ends. The source of this sequence is a man aged 30 to 45 who received the YFV17D yellow fever vaccine. The chain has TRBV12-3 or TRBV12-4 and TRBJ2-3; a weak D match, TRBD2 (6 bases). The sequenced sample was PBMCs, obtained on the day of the yellow fever booster vaccination. For the CDR3, the DNA is TGTGCCAGCAGTTCGTCACTGGGGGGAGATACGCAGTATTTT. This codes for CASSSSLGGDTQYF.